This T cell receptor (beta chain) was obtained from a study of blood T cell repertoires in COVID-19. About the research overall: The cDNA or gDNA used as material had been derived from T cells, B-cell-depleted T cells, or PBMCs.

Repertoires were generated with immunoSEQ multiplex PCR, while TCRdb's copy carries only in-frame clones and drops some. The table includes 60,000 to 80,000 clones, 84% detected once. This receptor was identified in a middle-aged man with active COVID-19. The sequenced sample consisted of peripheral blood.

The CDR3 sequence is CASSSGGVQETQYF. In DNA form, the CDR3 reads TGTGCCAGCAGCTCCGGGGGGGTACAAGAGACCCAGTACTTC. This chain uses TRBV7-8 with TRBJ2-5, with 8 bases identical to TRBD2. CDR1 is SGHVS, CDR2 FQNEAQ, per germline. V gave up 4 bases and J gave up 2 bases; unmatched junction bases: 3. This CDR3 is built from 14 residues.